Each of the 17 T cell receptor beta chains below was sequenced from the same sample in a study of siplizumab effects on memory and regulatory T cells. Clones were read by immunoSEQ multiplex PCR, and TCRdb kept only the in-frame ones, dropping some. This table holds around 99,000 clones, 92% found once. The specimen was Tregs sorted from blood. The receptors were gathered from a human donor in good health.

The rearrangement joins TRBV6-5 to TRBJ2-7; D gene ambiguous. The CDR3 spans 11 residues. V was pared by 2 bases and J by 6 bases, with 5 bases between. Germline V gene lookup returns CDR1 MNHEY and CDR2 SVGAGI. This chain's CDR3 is CASSYRREQYF. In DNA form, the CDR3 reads TGTGCCAGCAGTTACCGACGCGAGCAGTACTTC.

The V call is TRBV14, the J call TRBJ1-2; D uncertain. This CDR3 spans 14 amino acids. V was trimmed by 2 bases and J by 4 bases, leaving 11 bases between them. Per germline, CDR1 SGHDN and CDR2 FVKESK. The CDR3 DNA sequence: TGTGCCAGCAGCCAACACGACGGTCGCTATGGCTACACCTTC. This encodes CASSQHDGRYGYTF. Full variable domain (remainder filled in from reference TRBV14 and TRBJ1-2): EAGVTQFPSHSVIEKGQTVTLRCDPISGHDNLYWYRRVMGKEIKFLLHFVKESKQDESGMPNNRFLAERTGGTYSTLKVQPAELEDSGVYFCASSQHDGRYGYTFGSGTRLTVV.

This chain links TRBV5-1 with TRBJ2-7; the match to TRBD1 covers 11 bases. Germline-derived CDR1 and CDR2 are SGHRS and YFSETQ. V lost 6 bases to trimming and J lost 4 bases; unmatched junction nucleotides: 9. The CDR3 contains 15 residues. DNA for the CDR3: TGCGCCAGCACTCATGGACAGGGGGCGCCATACGAGCAGTACTTC. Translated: CASTHGQGAPYEQYF.

The CDR3, as DNA: TGTGCCAGCAGCTTAATTGCTAGCACAGATACGCAGTATTTT. Translation: CASSLIASTDTQYF. The J gene is TRBJ2-3, the V gene TRBV7-3; D is ambiguous. V was pared by 1 base and J by 0 bases, with 5 bases between. The germline CDR1 and CDR2 sequences are SGHTA and FQGTGA. This CDR3 region has 14 residues.

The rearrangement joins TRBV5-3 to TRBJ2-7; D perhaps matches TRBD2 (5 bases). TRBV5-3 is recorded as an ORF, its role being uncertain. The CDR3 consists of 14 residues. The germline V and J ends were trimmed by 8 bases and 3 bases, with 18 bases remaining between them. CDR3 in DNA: TGTGCCAGGGCCCCAGTTGGAGGAGGCTACGAGCAGTACTTC. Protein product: CARAPVGGGYEQYF.

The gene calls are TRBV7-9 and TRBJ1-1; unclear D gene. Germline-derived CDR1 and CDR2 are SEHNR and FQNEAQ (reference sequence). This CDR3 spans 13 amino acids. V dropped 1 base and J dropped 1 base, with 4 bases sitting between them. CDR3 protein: CASSLDENTEAFF. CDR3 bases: TGTGCCAGCAGCTTAGACGAGAACACTGAAGCTTTCTTT.

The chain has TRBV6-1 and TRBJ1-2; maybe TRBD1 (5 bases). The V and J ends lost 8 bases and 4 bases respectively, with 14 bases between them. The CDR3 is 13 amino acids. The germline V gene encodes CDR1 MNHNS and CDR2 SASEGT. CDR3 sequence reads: CASVSAGRYGYTF. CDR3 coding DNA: TGTGCCAGCGTTTCGGCAGGGCGCTATGGCTACACCTTC.

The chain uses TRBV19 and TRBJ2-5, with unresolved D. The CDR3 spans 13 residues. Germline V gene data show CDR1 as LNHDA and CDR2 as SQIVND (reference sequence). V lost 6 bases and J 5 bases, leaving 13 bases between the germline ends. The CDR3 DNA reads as TGTGCCAGTAGCACGGGCCTAAGGGAGACCCAGTACTTC. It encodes CASSTGLRETQYF.

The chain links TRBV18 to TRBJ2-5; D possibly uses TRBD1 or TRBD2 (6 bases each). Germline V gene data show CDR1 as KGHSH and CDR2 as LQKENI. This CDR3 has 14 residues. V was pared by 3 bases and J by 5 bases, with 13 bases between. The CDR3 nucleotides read TGTGCCAGCTCACCGTACGGGGGCGAGGAGACCCAGTACTTC. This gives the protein CASSPYGGEETQYF.

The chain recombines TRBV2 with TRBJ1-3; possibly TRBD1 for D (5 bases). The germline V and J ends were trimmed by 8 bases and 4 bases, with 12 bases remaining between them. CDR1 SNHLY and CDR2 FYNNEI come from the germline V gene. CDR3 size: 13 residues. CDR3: CASGTGAGNTIYF. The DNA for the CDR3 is TGTGCCAGCGGGACCGGGGCCGGAAACACCATATATTTT.

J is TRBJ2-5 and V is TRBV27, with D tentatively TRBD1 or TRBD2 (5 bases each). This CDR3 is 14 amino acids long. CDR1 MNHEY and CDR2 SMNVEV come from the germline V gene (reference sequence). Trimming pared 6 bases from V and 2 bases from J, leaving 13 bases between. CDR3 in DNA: TGTGCCAGCAGGCCGGGACGGAATCAAGAGACCCAGTACTTC. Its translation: CASRPGRNQETQYF.

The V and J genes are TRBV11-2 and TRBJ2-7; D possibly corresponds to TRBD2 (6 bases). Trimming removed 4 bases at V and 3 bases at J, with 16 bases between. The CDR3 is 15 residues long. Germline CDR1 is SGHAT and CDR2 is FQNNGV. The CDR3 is CASSSKAGRVYEQYF. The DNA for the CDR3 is TGTGCCAGCAGCTCTAAGGCGGGAAGGGTCTACGAGCAGTACTTC.

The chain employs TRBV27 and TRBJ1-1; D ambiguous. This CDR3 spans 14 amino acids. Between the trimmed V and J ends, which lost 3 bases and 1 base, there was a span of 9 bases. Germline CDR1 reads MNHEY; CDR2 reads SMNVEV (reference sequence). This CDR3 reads CASSLTWENTEAFF. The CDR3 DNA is TGTGCCAGCAGTTTGACATGGGAGAACACTGAAGCTTTCTTT.

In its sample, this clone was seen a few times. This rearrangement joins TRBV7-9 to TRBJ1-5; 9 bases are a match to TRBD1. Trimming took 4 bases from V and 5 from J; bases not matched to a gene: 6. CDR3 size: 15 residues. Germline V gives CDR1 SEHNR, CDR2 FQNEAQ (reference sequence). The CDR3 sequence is CASSSRDREDQPQHF. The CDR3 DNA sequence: TGTGCCAGCAGCTCCCGGGACAGGGAAGATCAGCCCCAGCATTTT. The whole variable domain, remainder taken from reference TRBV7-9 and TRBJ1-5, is DTGVSQNPRHKITKRGQNVTFRCDPISEHNRLYWYRQTLGQGPEFLTYFQNEAQLEKSRLLSDRFSAERPKGSFSTLEIQRTEQGDSAMYLCASSSRDREDQPQHFGDGTRLSIL.

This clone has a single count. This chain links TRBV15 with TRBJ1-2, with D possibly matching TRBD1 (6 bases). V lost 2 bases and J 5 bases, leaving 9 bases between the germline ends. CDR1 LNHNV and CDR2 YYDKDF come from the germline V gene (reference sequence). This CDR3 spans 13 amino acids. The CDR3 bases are TGTGCCACCAGCAGAACAGGGTTTTATGGCTACACCTTC. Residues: CATSRTGFYGYTF.

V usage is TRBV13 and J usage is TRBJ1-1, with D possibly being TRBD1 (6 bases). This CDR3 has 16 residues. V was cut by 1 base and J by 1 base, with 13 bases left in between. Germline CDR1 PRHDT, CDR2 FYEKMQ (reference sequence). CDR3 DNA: TGTGCCAGCAGCTTAGTCGGTCGGACAGCGAACACTGAAGCTTTCTTT. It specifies CASSLVGRTANTEAFF.

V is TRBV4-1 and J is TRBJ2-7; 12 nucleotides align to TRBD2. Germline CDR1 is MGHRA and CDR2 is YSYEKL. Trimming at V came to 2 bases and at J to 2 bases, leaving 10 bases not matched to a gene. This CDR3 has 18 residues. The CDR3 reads CASSQRSSLAGGTYEQYF. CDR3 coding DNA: TGCGCCAGCAGCCAACGAAGCTCCCTAGCGGGAGGGACCTACGAGCAGTACTTC.